One and the same sample provided the 17 T cell receptor beta chains below, sequenced in a study of control samples from healthy donors and cancer patients. TCRdb's table, derived via immunoSEQ multiplex PCR, lists solely in-frame clones and lacks some. The data show around 150,000 clones, approximately 88% seen once. Sequenced material: blood. These receptors all stem from a man aged 25-40 years in good health.

This clone was seen just once. Other DNA sequences from this sample encode an identical CDR3 as well. The rearrangement joins TRBV12-3 or TRBV12-4 to TRBJ2-3; D unresolved. The V and J ends lost 8 bases and 2 bases respectively, with 5 bases between them. The CDR3 runs to 11 residues. CDR3 in DNA: TGTGCCAGCTCCCCCACAGATACGCAGTATTTT. The encoded protein is CASSPTDTQYF.

The CDR3 loop reads CASSRDTDRGRGGYTF. CDR3 DNA: TGTGCCAGCAGCCGCGATACAGACAGGGGGAGAGGGGGCTACACCTTC. This chain uses TRBV7-9 with TRBJ1-2, with 9 bases lining up with TRBD1. The CDR3 covers 16 residues. Germline V gene sequence: CDR1 SEHNR, CDR2 FQNEAQ (reference sequence). J lost 8 bases, V lost 5 bases, and 15 bases had no gene match.

The chain recombines TRBV5-1 with TRBJ2-1; the match to TRBD2 covers 13 bases. The J segment lost 0 bases and the V segment lost 4 bases, leaving 1 base of the junction unmatched. Germline V gene lookup returns CDR1 SGHRS and CDR2 YFSETQ. The CDR3 has 16 residues. The CDR3 reads CASSRTSGSSYNEQFF. The DNA of the CDR3 is TGCGCCAGCAGCCGGACTAGCGGGAGCTCCTACAATGAGCAGTTCTTC.

The CDR3 loop is CASTPHPGEQVGQPQHF. CDR3 DNA: TGTGCCAGCACCCCTCACCCGGGAGAACAGGTGGGTCAGCCCCAGCATTTT. This sequence joins TRBV7-2 and TRBJ1-5; possibly TRBD1 for D (5 bases). Germline assignment: CDR1 SGHTA and CDR2 FQGNSA. The CDR3 covers 17 residues. V shed 7 bases and J shed 6 bases, with 25 bases lying between them.

The chain couples TRBV14 to TRBJ2-7, with 7 positions matching TRBD2. The V segment lost 5 bases and the J segment 4 bases; nucleotides outside the gene matches: 2. The CDR3 is made up of 12 amino acids. The germline gives CDR1 SGHDN, CDR2 FVKESK. The CDR3 nucleotides read TGTGCCAGCAGCGCGGGAGTGTACGAGCAGTACTTC. It yields the protein CASSAGVYEQYF.

V and J are TRBV7-6 and TRBJ2-4; 9 nucleotides agree with TRBD1. J gave up 9 bases and V 5 bases, and 5 bases lay outside the gene matches. Germline V gives CDR1 SGHVS, CDR2 FNYEAQ. This CDR3 has 13 residues. This chain's CDR3 is CASSPGQGLIQYF. The CDR3 DNA follows: TGTGCCAGCAGCCCCGGACAGGGGCTCATTCAGTACTTC.

The chain has TRBV19 and TRBJ1-1; D uncertain. CDR1 and CDR2 (germline): LNHDA, SQIVND (reference sequence). The CDR3 runs 13 residues. Trimming pared 2 bases from V and 5 bases from J, leaving 9 bases between. Here the CDR3 reads CASSITVGTEAFF. The CDR3 DNA reads TGTGCCAGTAGTATAACGGTGGGAACTGAAGCTTTCTTT.

This clone appeared a single time. V usage is TRBV12-3 or TRBV12-4 and J usage is TRBJ1-3, with D uncertain. The length of the CDR3 is 13 residues. Trimming removed 6 bases at V and 1 base at J, with 7 bases between. CDR3 in amino acids: CASSPYSGNTIYF. DNA for the CDR3: TGTGCCAGCAGCCCCTATTCTGGAAACACCATATATTTT.

The chain carries TRBV29-1 and TRBJ1-3; 9 bases are shared with TRBD1. The V and J ends lost 7 bases and 2 bases, in that order; junction bases with no gene match: 12. This CDR3 spans 16 amino acids. The germline V gene has CDR1 SQVTM and CDR2 ANQGSEA. The CDR3: CSAVWRGTGPGNTIYF. The CDR3 nucleotides read TGCAGCGCCGTGTGGAGAGGGACAGGGCCTGGAAACACCATATATTTT. Full variable domain (rest looked up from reference TRBV29-1 and TRBJ1-3): SAVISQKPSRDICQRGTSLTIQCQVDSQVTMMFWYRQQPGQSLTLIATANQGSEATYESGFVIDKFPISRPNLTFSTLTVSNMSPEDSSIYLCSAVWRGTGPGNTIYFGEGSWLTVV.

CDR3 in amino acids: CASSEPSTVHTQYF. CDR3 coding DNA: TGTGCCAGTAGTGAACCCTCCACGGTTCATACGCAGTATTTT. The J gene is TRBJ2-3, the V gene TRBV19; the D is unclear. V dropped 5 bases and J dropped 7 bases, with 16 bases sitting between them. CDR1 is LNHDA, CDR2 SQIVND, per germline (reference sequence). This CDR3 has 14 residues.

The rearrangement uses TRBV19 and TRBJ2-1, with 10 bases aligning to TRBD2. CDR3 length: 16 amino acids. With V trimmed by 4 bases and J by 0 bases, 3 bases remained unmatched. Germline V lookup: CDR1 LNHDA, CDR2 SQIVND (reference sequence). The chain's CDR3 is CASSTIAGGSYNEQFF. The CDR3, as DNA: TGTGCCAGTAGTACGATAGCGGGGGGCTCCTACAATGAGCAGTTCTTC. The full variable domain, its missing parts supplied by reference TRBV19 and TRBJ2-1, is DGGITQSPKYLFRKEGQNVTLSCEQNLNHDAMYWYRQDPGQGLRLIYYSQIVNDFQKGDIAEGYSVSREKKESFPLTVTSAQKNPTAFYLCASSTIAGGSYNEQFFGPGTRLTVL.

V and J are TRBV30 and TRBJ2-7, with D possibly TRBD1 on 6 matching bases. The CDR3 consists of 13 residues. V lost 1 base and J lost 3, with 10 bases in between. Germline V lookup: CDR1 GTSNPN, CDR2 SVGIG (reference sequence). CDR3 DNA sequence: TGTGCCTGGAGTGCGACAGGAGACTACGAGCAGTACTTC. It translates to CAWSATGDYEQYF.

The rearrangement links TRBV15 to TRBJ2-2, with 14 bases fitting TRBD2. The ends lost 4 bases at V and 5 bases at J; junction bases unmatched: 6. This CDR3 comprises 17 residues. Per the germline V gene, CDR1 is LNHNV and CDR2 is YYDKDF (reference sequence). The CDR3 reads CATSTRTSGRNTGELFF. In nucleotides, the CDR3 is TGTGCCACCAGCACCCGGACTAGCGGGAGGAATACCGGGGAGCTGTTTTTT.

The rearrangement links TRBV13 to TRBJ2-5, with TRBD2 matching over 7 bases. Germline V gene sequence: CDR1 PRHDT, CDR2 FYEKMQ (reference sequence). The CDR3 covers 14 residues. J was trimmed by 3 bases and V by 1 base; bases with no gene match: 2. CDR3 nucleotides: TGTGCCAGCAGCTTAGAACTAGCGAAAGAGACCCAGTACTTC. Its translation is CASSLELAKETQYF.

The rearrangement links TRBV4-1 to TRBJ1-2, with D unclear. In germline, CDR1 is MGHRA, CDR2 YSYEKL. Trimming pared 0 bases from V and 6 bases from J, leaving 17 bases between. This CDR3 has 16 residues. CDR3 sequence (DNA): TGCGCCAGCAGCCAAGACCACGGGCAGCCCGTGGATGGCTACACCTTC. As protein: CASSQDHGQPVDGYTF.

The chain couples TRBV7-9 to TRBJ2-3, with 7 bases lining up with TRBD2. Trimming removed 7 bases from V and 2 bases from J; junction bases left unmatched: 12. Germline CDR1 is SEHNR and CDR2 is FQNEAQ (reference sequence). The CDR3 runs 16 residues. Here the CDR3 reads CASTPVGGGTTDTQYF. In nucleotides, the CDR3 is TGTGCCAGCACCCCGGTGGGGGGGGGAACCACAGATACGCAGTATTTT.

This chain links TRBV14 with TRBJ2-7, with D hard to call. V was clipped by 4 bases and J by 7 bases, with 14 bases between them. This CDR3 is 13 amino acids long. Germline lookup yields CDR1 SGHDN and CDR2 FVKESK. DNA for the CDR3: TGTGCCAGCAGCCTCACGTCTGTGAGTGAGCAGTACTTC. Amino acids: CASSLTSVSEQYF.